The rows below give T cell receptor beta chains drawn from one sample of a study of regulatory T cells in long-lasting Graves disease. TCRdb analysed the multiplex PCR reads with MiXCR anew, one entry per CDR3 protein. In the table there are about 330,000 distinct CDR3 sequences, around 15% of which are singletons. The data also belong to a second study, concerning T cells in Graves' hyperthyroidism and ophthalmopathy.

This specimen was peripheral blood mononuclear cells (PBMCs), taken at new diagnosis, from a patient treated with antithyroid drugs. The receptors were sampled from a woman between 18 and 30 years old with Graves disease. Each CDR3 is given with its conserved first and last residue. The D gene is left open where the match is weak. Clone size is shown for a subset of rows, as once, few, many or a class of expanded clone.

cdr3_aa cdr3_nt clone_size j_call v_call d_call
CSVVTGRERDQPQHF TGCAGCGTTGTCACAGGAAGGGAGAGAGATCAGCCCCAGCATTTT . TRBJ1-5 TRBV29-1 .
CSVVQGSYNLLTDTQYF TGCAGCGTAGTACAGGGCTCTTACAATCTCCTCACAGATACGCAGTATTTT few TRBJ2-3 TRBV29-1 .
CASIFEAGGPVNEQFF TGTGCCAGCATATTCGAAGCGGGAGGGCCGGTCAATGAGCAGTTCTTC many TRBJ2-1 TRBV2 TRBD2
CASSYSTGGTNYGYTF TGTGCCAGCAGTTACAGCACAGGGGGTACTAACTATGGCTACACCTTC many TRBJ1-2 TRBV28 TRBD1
CASSSTGTVYGGEQFF TGTGCCAGCAGCTCCACCGGGACAGTCTATGGGGGTGAGCAGTTCTTC many TRBJ2-1 TRBV7-3 TRBD1
CSASYYRELAKNIQYF TGCAGTGCTAGCTACTACCGTGAACTAGCCAAAAACATTCAGTACTTC once TRBJ2-4 TRBV20-1 .
CASTGGGYEQYF TGTGCCAGCACGGGAGGGGGGTACGAGCAGTACTTC many TRBJ2-7 TRBV6-1 TRBD2
CASSPGLEYSYEQYF TGTGCCAGCAGCCCGGGACTAGAGTACTCCTACGAGCAGTACTTC . TRBJ2-7 TRBV9 TRBD2
CASSVGWGLAKNIQYF TGTGCCAGCAGCGTAGGGTGGGGTTTAGCCAAAAACATTCAGTACTTC . TRBJ2-4 TRBV9 .
CASTRLSLAGVGTDTQYF TGTGCCAGCACCCGCCTGAGTCTAGCGGGGGTTGGCACAGATACGCAGTATTTT . TRBJ2-3 TRBV6-1 TRBD2
CASSLERGGTGELFF TGCGCCAGCAGCTTGGAGCGGGGGGGCACCGGGGAGCTGTTTTTT . TRBJ2-2 TRBV5-1 TRBD2
CASSFGWSSYEQYF TGTGCCAGCAGTTTCGGCTGGAGCTCCTACGAGCAGTACTTC many TRBJ2-7 TRBV28 .
CSAPMAGGTEAFF TGCAGTGCTCCGATGGCGGGGGGCACTGAAGCTTTCTTT many TRBJ1-1 TRBV20-1 .
CASSLSGLPEQYF TGTGCCAGCAGCTTATCCGGACTCCCCGAGCAGTACTTC many TRBJ2-7 TRBV11-2 .
CASSLGRQGFDEQYF TGTGCCAGCAGCTTAGGAAGACAGGGTTTCGACGAGCAGTACTTC few TRBJ2-7 TRBV7-2 TRBD1
CASSYARGRNQPQHF TGTGCCAGCAGTTACGCCAGGGGCCGCAATCAGCCCCAGCATTTT few TRBJ1-5 TRBV6-5 .
CASSPSTGLYTGELFF TGTGCCAGCAGCCCTTCGACAGGGCTTTACACCGGGGAGCTGTTTTTT many TRBJ2-2 TRBV7-3 TRBD1
CASTRDRGVEAFF TGTGCCAGCACTCGCGACAGGGGGGTTGAAGCTTTCTTT . TRBJ1-1 TRBV2 TRBD1
CASSLGQTYNSPLHF TGTGCCAGCAGTTTAGGTCAGACTTATAATTCACCCCTCCACTTT . TRBJ1-6 TRBV12-3/TRBV12-4 .
CSASGVGWDRGYNEQFF TGCAGTGCTAGTGGGGTCGGGTGGGACAGAGGGTACAATGAGCAGTTCTTC many TRBJ2-1 TRBV20-1 TRBD1
CASSGLGQSNSPLHF TGTGCCAGCAGCGGACTGGGACAGTCTAATTCACCCCTCCACTTT few TRBJ1-6 TRBV7-9 TRBD1
CASSLVSGWGVNQPQHF TGCGCCAGCAGCTTGGTCTCCGGATGGGGGGTCAATCAGCCCCAGCATTTT many TRBJ1-5 TRBV5-1 .
CSAGGGGSNQPQHF TGCAGCGCTGGAGGCGGGGGTAGCAATCAGCCCCAGCATTTT few TRBJ1-5 TRBV29-1 .
CASSRTGTARTDTQYF TGTGCCAGCTCCCGTACCGGGACAGCTCGCACAGATACGCAGTATTTT many TRBJ2-3 TRBV18 TRBD1
CAWSFEGDQPQHF TGTGCCTGGAGTTTTGAGGGGGATCAGCCCCAGCATTTT many TRBJ1-5 TRBV30 .
CASSPREYQETQYF TGTGCCAGCAGCCCGCGGGAGTACCAAGAGACCCAGTACTTC . TRBJ2-5 TRBV7-9 TRBD2
CASSSGGEGGYTF TGTGCCAGCAGTTCCGGGGGCGAGGGAGGCTACACCTTC many TRBJ1-2 TRBV28 .
CASSYWGEGGATTKNIQYF TGTGCCAGCAGTTACTGGGGGGAAGGGGGCGCGACTACTAAAAACATTCAGTACTTC . TRBJ2-4 TRBV6-9 .
CASSQKAVGSQDEQFF TGCGCCAGCAGCCAAAAGGCGGTCGGCAGCCAGGATGAGCAGTTCTTC . TRBJ2-1 TRBV4-1 .
CASSATGGYEQYF TGTGCCAGCAGCGCCACAGGGGGCTACGAGCAGTACTTC large TRBJ2-7 TRBV11-2 TRBD1
CASSPGFNTGELFF TGTGCCAGCAGTCCAGGGTTTAACACCGGGGAGCTGTTTTTT many TRBJ2-2 TRBV7-3 .